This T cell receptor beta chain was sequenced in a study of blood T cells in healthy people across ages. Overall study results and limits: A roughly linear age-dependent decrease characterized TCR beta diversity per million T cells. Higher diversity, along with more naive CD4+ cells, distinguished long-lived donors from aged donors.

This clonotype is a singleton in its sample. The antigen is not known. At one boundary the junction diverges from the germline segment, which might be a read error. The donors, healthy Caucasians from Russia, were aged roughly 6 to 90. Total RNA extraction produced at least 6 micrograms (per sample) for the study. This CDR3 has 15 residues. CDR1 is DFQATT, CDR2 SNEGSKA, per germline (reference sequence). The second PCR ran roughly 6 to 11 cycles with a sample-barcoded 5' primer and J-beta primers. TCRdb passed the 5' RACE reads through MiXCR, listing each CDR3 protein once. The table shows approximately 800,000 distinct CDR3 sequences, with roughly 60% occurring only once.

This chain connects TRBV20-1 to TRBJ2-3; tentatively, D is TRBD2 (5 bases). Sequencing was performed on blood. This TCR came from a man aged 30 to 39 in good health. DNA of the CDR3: TGCAGTACTAGACGCTTCATTGATGGTACGGATACGCAGTATTTT. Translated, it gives CSTRRFIDGTDTQYF.